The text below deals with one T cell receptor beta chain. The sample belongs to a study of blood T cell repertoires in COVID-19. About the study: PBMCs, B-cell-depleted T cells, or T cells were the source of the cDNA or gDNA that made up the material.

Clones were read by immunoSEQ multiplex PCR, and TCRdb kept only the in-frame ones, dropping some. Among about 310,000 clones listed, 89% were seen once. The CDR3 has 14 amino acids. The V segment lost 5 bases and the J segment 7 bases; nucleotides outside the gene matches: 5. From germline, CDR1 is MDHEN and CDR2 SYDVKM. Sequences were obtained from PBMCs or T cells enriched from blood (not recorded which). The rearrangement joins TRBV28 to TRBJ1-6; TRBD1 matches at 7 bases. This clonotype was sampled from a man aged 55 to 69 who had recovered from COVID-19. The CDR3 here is CASSRTGDNSPLHF. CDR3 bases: TGTGCCAGCAGTCGGACAGGAGACAATTCACCCCTCCACTTT.